This T cell receptor beta chain was captured by sequencing in a study of healthy donors' naive CD4 and CD8 T cells. Overall study context: Donors spanned ages 20-25, 40-50 and 60-70 years, half female.

Starting from approximately 500 ng of total RNA, TCR libraries were made with linear amplification. TCRdb recomputed calls from the reads with MiXCR, one row per CDR3 protein. The table includes 200,000 or so distinct CDR3 sequences, 65% to 80% detected once. This clonotype has more than one count but fewer than ten. Its antigen is currently unknown. General study points: Positive CDR3 charge linked to CD4+ cells, negative to CD8+ cells. Reportedly, most V and J gene segments showed naive CD4+ versus CD8+ bias. Chains were not paired, since alpha and beta were sequenced in bulk.

This TCR was sampled from a pool of human donors in good health; the sample pools cells from several healthy donors. The sequenced material came from naive CD4+ and CD8+ T cells sorted from blood, pooled from several donors.

CDR3 region: CSVDKNTEAFF. For the CDR3, the DNA is TGCAGCGTTGACAAGAACACTGAAGCTTTCTTT. The chain combines TRBV29-1 with TRBJ1-1; D unclear. The CDR3 totals 11 residues. Trimming stripped 3 bases from V and 1 base from J, with 3 bases between. Germline V gene lookup returns CDR1 SQVTM and CDR2 ANQGSEA.